Listed below are T cell receptor beta chains from one sample, sequenced in a study of CXCR3 chemokines and chemotherapy response in bladder cancer. TCRdb re-analysed the PCR reads in MiXCR, keeping a single row per CDR3 protein. The top ten hold about two fifths of the sample, which has fewer than 3,500 distinct CDR3 sequences, about 10% seen once. Sample acquisition took place from a patient whose treatment included neoadjuvant chemotherapy. These receptors came from a human donor with bladder cancer that responded to neoadjuvant chemotherapy. The CDR3 runs from the conserved cysteine through the conserved F or W. The D gene is left open where the match is weak. Clone size is stated in some rows and not others, as once, few, many or a class when expanded.

>medium-sized|TRBJ1-6|TRBV7-9|NA
CASSTEGYNSPLHF
TGTGCCAGCAGCACCGAGGGCTACAATTCACCCCTCCACTTT
>many|TRBJ2-3|TRBV19|NA
CASSISAGVADTQYF
TGTGCCAGTAGTATATCGGCAGGGGTAGCAGATACGCAGTATTTT
>NA|TRBJ1-1|TRBV2|NA
CASSERPNTEAFF
TGTGCCAGCAGTGAACGGCCGAACACTGAAGCTTTCTTT
>medium-sized|TRBJ2-3|TRBV6-1|NA
CASRPRGSGTDPRGTQYF
TGTGCCAGCAGGCCACGGGGGAGTGGGACCGACCCTCGAGGGACGCAGTATTTT
>medium-sized|TRBJ2-1|TRBV7-2|TRBD1
CASSPRGSANEQFF
TGTGCCAGCAGTCCCAGGGGGTCCGCCAATGAGCAGTTCTTC
>NA|TRBJ1-2|TRBV5-4|TRBD1
CASSLQGGLGYTF
TGTGCCAGCAGCTTACAGGGGGGTTTGGGCTACACCTTC
>NA|TRBJ2-1|TRBV7-9|TRBD2
CASSLVSGGFNEQFF
TGTGCCAGCAGCTTAGTTAGCGGGGGGTTTAATGAGCAGTTCTTC
>medium-sized|TRBJ2-2|TRBV19|TRBD1
CASRKDRVGTGELFF
TGTGCCAGTAGGAAGGACAGGGTCGGAACCGGGGAGCTGTTTTTT
>medium-sized|TRBJ1-2|TRBV28|NA
CASTPTGSFNYGYTF
TGTGCCAGCACCCCTACAGGGAGCTTTAACTATGGCTACACCTTC
>many|TRBJ2-2|TRBV27|TRBD2
CASSLIYAGGPPGELFF
TGTGCCAGCAGTTTAATCTATGCGGGGGGGCCCCCCGGGGAGCTGTTTTTT
>large|TRBJ1-1|TRBV6-2/TRBV6-3|NA
CASRPQGRSTEAFF
TGTGCCAGCAGACCACAGGGCAGGAGCACTGAAGCTTTCTTT
>many|TRBJ2-1|TRBV19|TRBD2
CASSPTSGGPGDEQFF
TGTGCCAGTAGCCCGACTAGCGGGGGCCCTGGGGATGAGCAGTTCTTC
>many|TRBJ2-2|TRBV10-3|TRBD2
CAITDTAGGGRSGELFF
TGTGCCATCACAGACACTGCGGGGGGGGGCAGGTCCGGGGAGCTGTTTTTT
>many|TRBJ1-2|TRBV5-6|NA
CASSYGAGHTF
TGTGCCAGCAGCTACGGAGCCGGGCACACCTTC
>NA|TRBJ2-6|TRBV28|TRBD1
CASSSRDRASGANVLTF
TGTGCCAGCAGTTCCCGGGACAGGGCCTCTGGGGCCAACGTCCTGACTTTC
>many|TRBJ2-5|TRBV20-1|NA
CSAYRETQYF
TGCAGTGCTTATAGAGAGACCCAGTACTTC
>many|TRBJ2-7|TRBV7-9|TRBD2
CASSSDLWRGTYEQYF
TGTGCCAGCAGCTCGGACTTGTGGCGGGGGACCTACGAGCAGTACTTC
>NA|TRBJ2-5|TRBV24-1|NA
CATSGHRTEYQETQYF
TGTGCCACCAGCGGACACCGGACGGAGTACCAAGAGACCCAGTACTTC
>many|TRBJ1-5|TRBV10-3|TRBD1
CAIRGTEDQPQHF
TGTGCCATCAGGGGGACAGAGGATCAGCCCCAGCATTTT
>many|TRBJ2-1|TRBV9|TRBD2
CASSASGGSYNEQFF
TGTGCCAGCAGCGCTAGCGGGGGCTCCTACAATGAGCAGTTCTTC
>medium-sized|TRBJ2-3|TRBV6-2/TRBV6-3|TRBD2
CASSLRGSGRAVDTQYF
TGTGCCAGCAGCCTCAGGGGAAGCGGGAGGGCTGTGGATACGCAGTATTTT
>medium-sized|TRBJ1-2|TRBV15|NA
CATSRAGSASQNYGYTF
TGTGCCACCAGCAGAGCAGGGTCAGCCTCACAAAACTATGGCTACACCTTC
>many|TRBJ1-2|TRBV24-1|NA
CATSDRGNYGYTF
TGTGCCACCAGTGACCGAGGAAATTATGGCTACACCTTC
>medium-sized|TRBJ2-2|TRBV7-9|TRBD1
CASSLLGQGSGELFF
TGTGCCAGCAGCCTACTAGGACAGGGGTCCGGGGAGCTGTTTTTT
>many|TRBJ2-2|TRBV19|NA
CASSISFTGELFF
TGTGCCAGTAGTATTTCATTTACCGGGGAGCTGTTTTTT
>many|TRBJ1-6|TRBV5-6|NA
CASTPRGVPNSPLHF
TGTGCCAGCACCCCGAGGGGAGTCCCTAATTCACCCCTCCACTTT
>medium-sized|TRBJ2-7|TRBV7-2|NA
CASSPRTDYEQYF
TGTGCCAGCAGCCCCCGAACGGACTACGAGCAGTACTTC
>medium-sized|TRBJ2-5|TRBV6-2/TRBV6-3|TRBD1
CASSYSRGHQETQYF
TGTGCCAGCAGTTACTCCAGGGGGCACCAAGAGACCCAGTACTTC
>medium-sized|TRBJ1-2|TRBV15|NA
CATSRSDSGYGYTF
TGTGCCACCAGCAGGTCGGACAGTGGCTATGGCTACACCTTC
>medium-sized|TRBJ2-4|TRBV6-1|TRBD2
CASSERVSGLNIQYF
TGTGCCAGCAGTGAACGGGTTAGCGGGCTAAACATTCAGTACTTC
>many|TRBJ1-2|TRBV29-1|TRBD1
CSVGQAGGYGYTF
TGCAGCGTCGGACAGGCCGGCGGGTATGGCTACACCTTC
>medium-sized|TRBJ1-2|TRBV10-3|NA
CAISESVNGYTF
TGTGCCATCAGTGAGTCAGTGAATGGCTACACCTTC
>few|TRBJ1-4|TRBV27|NA
CASSPGWMVEKLFF
TGTGCCAGCAGTCCCGGGTGGATGGTTGAAAAACTGTTTTTT
>many|TRBJ1-2|TRBV12-3/TRBV12-4|TRBD1
CASSFPGTGGGGYTF
TGTGCCAGCAGTTTCCCCGGGACAGGGGGCGGCGGCTACACCTTC
>few|TRBJ2-7|TRBV19|NA
CASSIDAGARQYF
TGTGCCAGTAGTATAGACGCAGGGGCCCGGCAGTACTTC
>many|TRBJ1-3|TRBV10-1|NA
CASSESSGASGNTIYF
TGCGCCAGCAGTGAGTCGTCGGGGGCCTCTGGAAACACCATATATTTT
>many|TRBJ2-5|TRBV24-1|TRBD1
CATSEPGTGRGQETQYF
TGTGCCACCAGTGAGCCCGGGACAGGGAGGGGGCAAGAGACCCAGTACTTC
>medium-sized|TRBJ1-4|TRBV6-1|NA
CASSDNEKLFF
TGTGCCAGCAGTGACAATGAAAAACTGTTTTTT
>medium-sized|TRBJ1-6|TRBV6-2/TRBV6-3|NA
CASSSRRSDNSPLHF
TGTGCCAGCAGTAGTCGCCGGAGCGATAATTCACCCCTCCACTTT
>many|TRBJ2-7|TRBV27|TRBD2
CASSRGLAYEQYF
TGTGCCAGCAGTAGGGGACTAGCCTACGAGCAGTACTTC
>NA|TRBJ1-1|TRBV11-2|TRBD1
CASSFRTGKTEAFF
TGTGCCAGCAGCTTTAGGACAGGGAAGACTGAAGCTTTCTTT
>many|TRBJ2-3|TRBV27|NA
CASSLAGTLKPDRDTQYF
TGTGCCAGCAGTTTAGCCGGGACCCTCAAACCAGACAGAGATACGCAGTATTTT
>many|TRBJ2-2|TRBV7-2|NA
CASSSRVSGELFF
TGTGCCAGCAGCTCGAGAGTCTCCGGGGAGCTGTTTTTT
>many|TRBJ1-4|TRBV19|NA
CATEGRLNEKLFF
TGTGCCACTGAGGGGAGACTTAATGAAAAACTGTTTTTT
>many|TRBJ2-3|TRBV20-1|TRBD2
CSAPSTSGGDTQYF
TGCAGTGCTCCCTCAACTAGCGGGGGAGATACGCAGTATTTT
>many|TRBJ1-3|TRBV9|NA
CASSRVGGNTIYF
TGTGCCAGCAGCAGAGTTGGTGGAAACACCATATATTTT
>medium-sized|TRBJ2-7|TRBV27|TRBD1
CASSLQGANYEQYF
TGTGCCAGCAGTTTACAGGGGGCTAACTACGAGCAGTACTTC
>few|TRBJ2-3|TRBV11-1|NA
CASSLVGGLTDTQYF
TGTGCCAGCAGCTTAGTTGGGGGTTTGACAGATACGCAGTATTTT
>NA|TRBJ1-5|TRBV12-3/TRBV12-4|NA
CASSYLLGPSNQPQHF
TGTGCCAGCAGTTACTTGCTCGGCCCTAGCAATCAGCCCCAGCATTTT
>many|TRBJ2-1|TRBV6-5|NA
CASSYSEDNEQFF
TGTGCCAGCAGTTACTCGGAAGACAATGAGCAGTTCTTC
>medium-sized|TRBJ1-1|TRBV7-2|NA
CASSLLSQGTEAFF
TGTGCCAGCAGCTTATTAAGTCAGGGCACTGAAGCTTTCTTT
>NA|TRBJ1-1|TRBV20-1|NA
CSAPGEKNTEAFF
TGCAGTGCCCCAGGGGAGAAGAACACTGAAGCTTTCTTT
>medium-sized|TRBJ1-1|TRBV10-3|NA
CAISDSGGANTEAFF
TGTGCCATCAGTGACTCTGGGGGCGCGAACACTGAAGCTTTCTTT
>NA|TRBJ1-2|TRBV19|TRBD1
CASRTGQGDGYTF
TGTGCCAGTAGGACAGGACAGGGTGACGGCTACACCTTC
>medium-sized|TRBJ2-1|TRBV27|TRBD2
CASSLTLLANHEQFF
TGTGCCAGCAGTTTGACCCTACTAGCGAACCATGAGCAGTTCTTC
>few|TRBJ2-7|TRBV12-3/TRBV12-4|TRBD1
CASSSQGTGGRNEQYF
TGTGCCAGCAGTTCTCAAGGGACAGGGGGAAGGAACGAGCAGTACTTC
>medium-sized|TRBJ2-5|TRBV6-1|NA
CASSENQELRTQYF
TGTGCCAGCAGTGAAAATCAAGAGCTTCGGACCCAGTACTTC